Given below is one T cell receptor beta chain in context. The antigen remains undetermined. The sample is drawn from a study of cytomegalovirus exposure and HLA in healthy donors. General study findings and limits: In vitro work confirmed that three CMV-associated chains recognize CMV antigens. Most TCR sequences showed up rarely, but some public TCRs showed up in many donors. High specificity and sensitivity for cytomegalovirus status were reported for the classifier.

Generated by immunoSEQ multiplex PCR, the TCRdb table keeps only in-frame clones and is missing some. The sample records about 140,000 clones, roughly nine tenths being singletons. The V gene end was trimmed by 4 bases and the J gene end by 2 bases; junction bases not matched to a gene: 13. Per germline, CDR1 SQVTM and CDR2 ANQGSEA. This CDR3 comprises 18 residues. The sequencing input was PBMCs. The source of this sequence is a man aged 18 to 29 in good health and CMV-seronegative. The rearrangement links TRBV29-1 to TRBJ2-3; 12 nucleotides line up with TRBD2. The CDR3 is CSVVGIKRLAGVTDTQYF. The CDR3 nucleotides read TGCAGCGTTGTAGGGATTAAACGACTAGCGGGAGTCACAGATACGCAGTATTTT.